This TCR beta chain originates from a study of a mutant IDH1 vaccine in newly diagnosed glioma. On the study more broadly: Weeks 35 and 47 hosted visits V12 and V13, respectively.

Profiling relied on immunoSEQ multiplex PCR, and the TCRdb table lists in-frame clones only, not all of them. The sample includes roughly 48,000 clones, approximately 80% of them seen just once. Findings of the study overall: Top peripheral T cell clonotype shifts appeared unrelated to pseudoprogression. Altogether, 80% to 95% of patients exhibited vaccine-induced immune responses.

Deletions cut 5 bases from V and 9 bases from J, with 12 bases between. Germline lookup yields CDR1 SGHAT and CDR2 FQNNGV. The CDR3 has 12 residues. Time point defined: week 35, safety follow-up. Topical imiquimod was applied with each vaccine dose, which held 300 ug of mutant IDH1 20-mer peptide. This clone was recorded a few times. The antigen remains undetermined. The V and J genes are TRBV11-2 and TRBJ2-3; TRBD1 or TRBD2 may be the D gene (5 bases each). This TCR was sampled from a man in his forties or fifties with glioma. This specimen was PBMCs, taken from a glioma patient whose treatment included an IDH1 peptide vaccine. CDR3 region: CASSVTGTTQYF. The CDR3 DNA follows: TGTGCCAGCAGCGTTACCGGGACGACGCAGTATTTT.